These 7 T cell receptor beta chains share one sample of origin, sequenced in a study of blood T cells in healthy people across ages. Primed by a sample-barcoded 5' primer and a J-beta primer mix, a second PCR proceeded for roughly 6 to 12 cycles. One entry per CDR3 protein results from TCRdb running MiXCR on the 5' RACE reads. The table shows about 800,000 distinct CDR3 sequences, with approximately 25% occurring only once. These data were also filed under a second study, of T cells of mothers and their children.

The sample comprised blood. Receptors originate from a boy aged 5-17 years in good health.

This clonotype was detected many times. The chain carries TRBV5-1 and TRBJ1-4; a weak D match, TRBD1 (6 bases). V was pared by 8 bases and J by 8 bases, with 22 bases between. This CDR3 has 15 amino acids. Germline values: CDR1 SGHRS, CDR2 YFSETQ. The CDR3 here is CASSTGYVEREKLFF. The CDR3 region has the DNA TGCGCCAGTTCGACAGGTTACGTGGAAAGAGAAAAACTGTTTTTT.

This clonotype was recorded once. This chain joins TRBV5-1 and TRBJ1-6; tentative D call: TRBD1 (5 bases). The V end was cut by 4 bases, the J end by 10 bases, with 21 bases between. The germline V gene encodes CDR1 SGHRS and CDR2 YFSETQ. This CDR3 region has 16 residues. CDR3 sequence (DNA): TGCGCCAGCAGCCAGTCCGGAGGGAGGGGCGGCTCACCCCTCCACTTT. It yields the protein CASSQSGGRGGSPLHF.

This clonotype came up a few times. The junction differs from germline at one of its ends, possibly a read error. The chain combines TRBV7-9 with TRBJ2-4; 7 nucleotides line up with TRBD1. This CDR3 comprises 15 residues. In germline, CDR1 is SEHNR, CDR2 FQNEAQ (reference sequence). The CDR3 protein is CAGSPPGQSLNIQYF. The CDR3 DNA is TGTGCCGGCAGCCCACCGGGACAGTCGTTAAACATTCAGTACTTC.

The CDR3 reads CASSHRSRPNYGYTF. CDR3 sequence (DNA): TGTGCCAGCAGCCACCGCAGCCGCCCTAACTATGGCTACACCTTC. The rearrangement links TRBV3-1 to TRBJ1-2; D not certain. Germline V CDR1 and CDR2: LGHDT, YNNKEL (reference sequence). Trimming removed 3 bases at V and 0 bases at J, with 11 bases between. CDR3 length: 15 residues.

This clonotype was counted only a few times. This chain joins TRBV20-1 and TRBJ2-5; 9 bases fit TRBD2. The end of the DNA fits TRBJ2-7 better, so the J call may be wrong. Germline V CDR1 and CDR2: DFQATT, SNEGSKA (reference sequence). This CDR3 has 16 residues. The CDR3 protein is CSARDFKTSGIYEQYF. CDR3 bases: TGCAGTGCTAGAGATTTCAAGACTAGCGGTATCTACGAGCAGTACTTC.

This chain connects TRBV6-5 to TRBJ2-5; 7 bases align to TRBD2. Trimming removed 2 bases from V and 4 bases from J; junction bases left unmatched: 10. Germline V gene lookup returns CDR1 MNHEY and CDR2 SVGAGI. This CDR3 region has 16 residues. The CDR3 reads CASSYGRTSSGETQYF. CDR3 sequence (DNA): TGTGCCAGCAGTTACGGACGGACTAGTAGTGGAGAGACCCAGTACTTC.

The chain couples TRBV4-1 to TRBJ2-6; 11 bases match TRBD2. Germline V gives CDR1 MGHRA, CDR2 YSYEKL. With 2 bases clipped from V and 3 bases from J, the junction kept 3 bases outside the gene matches. The CDR3 consists of 17 residues. The CDR3 here is CASSQTSGSSGANVLTF. CDR3 bases: TGCGCCAGCAGCCAAACTAGCGGGAGTAGTGGGGCCAACGTCCTGACTTTC.